A selection of T cell receptor beta chains follows, all from one sample in a study of cytotoxic CD8 clonotypes in ibrutinib-treated CLL. Some clones are missing from TCRdb's copy, which holds only in-frame ones; the method was immunoSEQ multiplex PCR. The sample shows around 40,000 clones, roughly 72% of them seen only once. Sample: PBMCs, taken at disease progression, from a patient treated with ibrutinib. The source of these receptors is a human donor with chronic lymphocytic leukemia. Each CDR3 is given with its conserved first and last residue. The order of the fields is V gene, J gene, clone size, D gene, CDR3 length, CDR3 protein, CDR3 DNA. D genes are given only for firm matches. Some rows mark clone size as missing; the rest say once, few, many or name a class of expanded clone.

>TRBV7-9|TRBJ2-7|NA|NA|19
CASSFGRGINPTISYEQYF
TGTGCCAGCAGCTTCGGGCGCGGGATTAACCCTACCATCTCCTACGAGCAGTACTTC
>TRBV7-9|TRBJ2-5|NA|TRBD1|13
CASSQRDRETQYF
TGTGCCAGCAGCCAACGGGACAGAGAGACCCAGTACTTC
>TRBV7-9|TRBJ2-7|NA|NA|12
CASQADPYEQYF
TGTGCCAGTCAAGCGGACCCCTACGAGCAGTACTTC
>TRBV27|TRBJ2-7|NA|NA|13
CASSPGTTREQYF
TGTGCCAGCAGCCCTGGGACAACCCGCGAGCAGTACTTC
>TRBV19|TRBJ1-3|NA|NA|13
CASSPTSVNTIYF
TGTGCCAGTAGTCCCACCTCCGTAAACACCATATATTTT
>TRBV2|TRBJ2-2|NA|NA|17
CASSEGAGNFNTGELFF
TGTGCCAGCAGTGAAGGGGCAGGGAATTTCAACACCGGGGAGCTGTTTTTT
>TRBV11-1|TRBJ1-3|NA|NA|16
CASSSQGPSSGNTIYF
TGTGCCAGCAGCTCGCAGGGACCGAGCTCTGGAAACACCATATATTTT
>TRBV6-5|TRBJ1-2|NA|NA|14
CASSYLSGFYGYTF
TGTGCCAGCAGTTACCTGTCAGGGTTCTATGGCTACACCTTC
>TRBV18|TRBJ1-6|NA|NA|16
CASSPNLSSGLAPLHF
TGTGCCAGCTCACCCAACTTGTCCTCCGGGTTGGCACCCCTCCACTTT
>TRBV19|TRBJ2-5|NA|TRBD2|16
CASSPWGERGDETQYF
TGTGCCAGTAGTCCTTGGGGGGAGCGGGGGGACGAGACCCAGTACTTC
>TRBV29-1|TRBJ2-1|NA|NA|11
CSVTLEYEQFF
TGCAGCGTCACGCTAGAGTATGAGCAGTTCTTC
>TRBV6-5|TRBJ1-5|NA|NA|15
CASRSGGFGNQPQHF
TGTGCCAGCAGGTCTGGGGGCTTTGGCAATCAGCCCCAGCATTTT
>TRBV5-5|TRBJ2-2|NA|NA|15
CASSLAGQGAGELFF
TGTGCCAGCAGCTTGGCTGGGCAGGGTGCAGGGGAGCTGTTTTTT
>TRBV19|TRBJ2-2|NA|TRBD2|15
CASSAGLGSTGELFF
TGTGCCAGTAGTGCGGGACTAGGGAGCACCGGGGAGCTGTTTTTT
>TRBV7-9|TRBJ1-3|NA|NA|16
CASSLVGLGSGNTIYF
TGTGCCAGCAGCTTAGTGGGCTTGGGCTCTGGAAACACCATATATTTT
>TRBV7-2|TRBJ2-7|few|NA|13
CASSLVPVGEQYF
TGTGCCAGCAGCTTAGTGCCGGTAGGCGAGCAGTACTTC
>TRBV14|TRBJ2-6|NA|NA|15
CASSRGGSGANVLTF
TGTGCCAGCAGCCGAGGGGGATCTGGGGCCAACGTCCTGACTTTC
>TRBV28|TRBJ2-2|NA|NA|13
CAIGGDNTGELFF
TGTGCCATAGGCGGGGATAACACCGGGGAGCTGTTTTTT
>TRBV27|TRBJ2-2|NA|NA|14
CASSLDTNTGELFF
TGTGCCAGCAGTTTGGACACGAACACCGGGGAGCTGTTTTTT
>TRBV28|TRBJ2-1|NA|TRBD2|16
CASSPPRTSGGNEQFF
TGTGCCAGCAGTCCCCCTAGGACTAGCGGGGGCAATGAGCAGTTCTTC
>TRBV11-2|TRBJ2-1|NA|TRBD2|15
CAGGASGNSYNEQFF
TGTGCCGGTGGGGCTAGCGGTAACTCCTACAATGAGCAGTTCTTC
>TRBV10-3|TRBJ1-2|NA|NA|15
CAISEIPGATYGYTF
TGTGCCATCAGTGAGATCCCAGGGGCGACCTATGGCTACACCTTC
>TRBV27|TRBJ2-7|NA|NA|13
CASSSLSSYEQYF
TGTGCCAGCAGTTCTTTGAGCTCCTACGAGCAGTACTTC